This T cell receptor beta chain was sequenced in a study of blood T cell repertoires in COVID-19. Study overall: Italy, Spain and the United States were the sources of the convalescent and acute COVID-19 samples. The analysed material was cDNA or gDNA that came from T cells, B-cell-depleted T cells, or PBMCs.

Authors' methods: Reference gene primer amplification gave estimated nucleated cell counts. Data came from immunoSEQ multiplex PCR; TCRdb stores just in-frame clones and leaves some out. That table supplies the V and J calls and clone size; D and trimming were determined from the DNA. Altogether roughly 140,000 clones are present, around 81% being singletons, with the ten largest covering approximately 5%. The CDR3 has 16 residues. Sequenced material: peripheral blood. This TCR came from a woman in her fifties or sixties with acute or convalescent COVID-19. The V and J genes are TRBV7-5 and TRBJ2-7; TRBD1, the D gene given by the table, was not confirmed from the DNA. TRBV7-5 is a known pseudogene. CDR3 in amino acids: CARSTSGTGDPYEQYF. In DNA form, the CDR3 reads TGTGCCAGAAGCACCTCCGGGACAGGGGATCCCTACGAGCAGTACTTC.